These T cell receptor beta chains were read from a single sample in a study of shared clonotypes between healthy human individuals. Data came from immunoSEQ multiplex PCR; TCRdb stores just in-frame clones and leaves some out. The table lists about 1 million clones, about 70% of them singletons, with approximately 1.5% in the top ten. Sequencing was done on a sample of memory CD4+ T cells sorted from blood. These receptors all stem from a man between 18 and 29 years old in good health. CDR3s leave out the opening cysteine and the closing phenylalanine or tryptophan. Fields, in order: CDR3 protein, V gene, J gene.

CDR3: ASSFLGGGSYNEQF
V: TRBV28
J: TRBJ2-1

CDR3: ASSQGGGGPTDTQY
V: TRBV4-2
J: TRBJ2-3

CDR3: ASSFGTGFYEQY
V: TRBV5-4
J: TRBJ2-7

CDR3: ASSFDRGTDTQY
V: TRBV5-4
J: TRBJ2-3

CDR3: ASSQVGAGGPLETQY
V: TRBV4-1
J: TRBJ2-5

CDR3: ASSQDQAVSEAF
V: TRBV4-3
J: TRBJ1-1

CDR3: ASSLSRSLDEQY
V: TRBV5-1
J: TRBJ2-7

CDR3: SAATGFGYT
V: TRBV20-1
J: TRBJ1-2

CDR3: ASSSRTDTSTDTQY
V: TRBV4-1
J: TRBJ2-3

CDR3: AMREGGYTEAF
V: TRBV6-1
J: TRBJ1-1

CDR3: ASNTWAGENSPLH
V: TRBV19
J: TRBJ1-6

CDR3: ASSLGTGGRETQY
V: TRBV7-2
J: TRBJ2-5

CDR3: ASSIGGLYEQY
V: TRBV19
J: TRBJ2-7

CDR3: ASSPPDSRHSPLH
V: TRBV28
J: TRBJ1-6

CDR3: ASSSDRFENYGYT
V: TRBV7-9
J: TRBJ1-2

CDR3: ASSLEGYLRGDTQY
V: TRBV5-1
J: TRBJ2-3